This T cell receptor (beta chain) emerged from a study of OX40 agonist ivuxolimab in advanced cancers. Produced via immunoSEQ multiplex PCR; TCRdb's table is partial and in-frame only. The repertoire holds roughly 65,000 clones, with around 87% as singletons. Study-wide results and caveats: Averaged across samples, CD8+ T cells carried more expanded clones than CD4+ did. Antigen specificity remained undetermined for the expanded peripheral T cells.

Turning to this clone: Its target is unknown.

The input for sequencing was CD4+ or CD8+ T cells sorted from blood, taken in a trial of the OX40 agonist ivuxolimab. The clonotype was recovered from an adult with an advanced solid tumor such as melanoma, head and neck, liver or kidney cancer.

DNA of the CDR3: TGTGCCAGCAGTTACTCGCTAGCACGGGAGACCCAGTACTTC. As protein: CASSYSLARETQYF. The chain combines TRBV6-6 with TRBJ2-5, with D maybe TRBD2 (5 bases). The CDR3 is made up of 14 amino acids. With 0 bases removed from V and 5 bases from J, the gap between germline ends came to 10 bases. The germline V gene encodes CDR1 MNHNY and CDR2 SVGAGI (reference sequence).